This TCR beta chain emerged from a study of cytomegalovirus exposure and HLA in healthy donors. Regarding the study as a whole: For most TCR sequences rarity was the rule, although some public TCRs occurred in many donors.

Data came from immunoSEQ multiplex PCR; TCRdb stores just in-frame clones and leaves some out. The repertoire holds 190,000 or so clones, with around 82% as singletons. On this clone itself: The antigen is undetermined.

Among the approximately 110 subjects of the validation cohort, separate from the approximately 660-subject first cohort, were the donors. The clonotype originates from a woman aged 18-29 years in good health and CMV-seropositive. The material sequenced was PBMCs.

CDR3 nucleotide sequence: TGTGCCAGCAGGTCGGTTGGAGACAATGAGCAGTTCTTC. Amino acid sequence: CASRSVGDNEQFF. The chain carries TRBV5-8 and TRBJ2-1; unclear D gene. Looked up from germline, CDR1 is SGHTS and CDR2 is YDEGEE. The CDR3 is made up of 13 amino acids. Trimming took off 5 bases at V and 5 bases at J, with 11 bases between the two ends.